The rows below give T cell receptor beta chains drawn from one sample of a study of blood T cells in healthy people across ages. TCRdb re-derived calls from the 5' RACE reads in MiXCR, one entry per CDR3 protein. The table records 1.5 million to 2 million distinct CDR3 sequences, around half of them present only once. Specimen: blood. Receptor source: a woman aged 40 to 50 in good health. The CDR3 runs from the conserved cysteine through the conserved F or W. Fields, in order: J gene, D gene, V gene, clone size, CDR3 length, CDR3 DNA, CDR3 protein. A D gene is named only where the DNA matches it firmly. Size values are once, few and many counts, or a class for expanded clones, and some rows have none.

>TRBJ2-4|TRBD2|TRBV4-3|.|17
TGCGCCAGCAGCCAAGAGAGAAGCGGGATAGCCAAAAACATTCAGTACTTC
CASSQERSGIAKNIQYF
>TRBJ2-1|TRBD2|TRBV4-1|.|17
TGCGCCAGCAGCCCCCACCCGGCGGGGGGGCAGGGGAATGAGCAGTTCTTC
CASSPHPAGGQGNEQFF
>TRBJ2-4|.|TRBV7-2|few|14
TGTGCCAGCAGCTTAGAGGCAGTGGGGAACATTCAGTACTTC
CASSLEAVGNIQYF
>TRBJ1-5|.|TRBV20-1|.|16
TGCAGTGCGTCTCCGGGACCGGGGGATAGCAATCAGCCCCAGCATTTT
CSASPGPGDSNQPQHF
>TRBJ2-1|TRBD2|TRBV20-1|.|17
TGCAGTGCTAGAGATCCCCAAACTAGCGGGGTCTACAATGAGCAGTTCTTC
CSARDPQTSGVYNEQFF
>TRBJ2-3|.|TRBV6-5|many|12
TGTGCCAGCAGCGCTAGGGGGGATACGCAGTATTTT
CASSARGDTQYF
>TRBJ2-1|TRBD2|TRBV7-2|few|19
TGTGCCAGCAGCCCAAGAGCACTAGCGGGGGGGCCCGGGTACAATGAGCAGTTCTTC
CASSPRALAGGPGYNEQFF
>TRBJ1-2|.|TRBV29-1|once|13
TGCAGCGTTGAAGGAGGGGACACGTATGGCTACACCTTC
CSVEGGDTYGYTF
>TRBJ2-1|.|TRBV25-1|few|11
TGTGCCAGCACCTACGGTCCTGAGCAGTTCTTC
CASTYGPEQFF
>TRBJ1-2|.|TRBV4-2|few|15
TGTGCCAGCAGCTCCCCCCGGGCCAGGGAGTATGGCTACACCTTC
CASSSPRAREYGYTF
>TRBJ2-1|.|TRBV12-3/TRBV12-4|few|15
TGTGCCAGCAGTTTGGCCCCTACCCTATACAATGAGCAGTTCTTC
CASSLAPTLYNEQFF
>TRBJ1-2|.|TRBV28|.|10
TGTGCCAGCGCCACGAATGGCTACACCTTC
CASATNGYTF
>TRBJ1-1|.|TRBV5-1|.|16
TGCGCCAGCAGCTTGCTGGGGGTAACAGGGAACACTGAAGCTTTCTTT
CASSLLGVTGNTEAFF
>TRBJ1-6|TRBD1|TRBV15|few|16
TGTGCCACCAGCAGAGCAGTCACAGGGGATAGATCACCCCTCCACTTT
CATSRAVTGDRSPLHF
>TRBJ2-1|TRBD2|TRBV10-3|.|15
TGTGCCATCAGGACTAGCGGGGGCTCCTACAATGAGCAGTTCTTC
CAIRTSGGSYNEQFF
>TRBJ2-5|TRBD1|TRBV7-9|few|15
TGTGCCAGCAGCCCCCAGTCGACAGGGCAAGAGACCCAGTACTTC
CASSPQSTGQETQYF
>TRBJ1-5|.|TRBV6-2/TRBV6-3|few|13
TGTGCCAGCAGAGTTGACAGGAATCAGCCCCAGCATTTT
CASRVDRNQPQHF
>TRBJ1-2|.|TRBV4-2|.|15
TGTGCCAGCAGCCAAGAAAAAACAGCCTTCTATGGCTACACCTTC
CASSQEKTAFYGYTF
>TRBJ1-4|TRBD1|TRBV28|.|18
TGTGCCAGCAGTCCGTCCCGGGACAGCAAGCGGGATAATGAAAAACTGTTTTTT
CASSPSRDSKRDNEKLFF
>TRBJ1-3|.|TRBV6-5|.|13
TGTGCCAGCAGTTGGGATTCTGGAAACACCATATATTTT
CASSWDSGNTIYF
>TRBJ1-4|.|TRBV2|.|13
TGTGCCAGCAAACAGGGATCGAGTGAAAAACTGTTTTTT
CASKQGSSEKLFF
>TRBJ2-4|.|TRBV7-2|few|14
TGTGCCAGCAGCTTAGCCGACAGAAAAAACATTCAGTACTTC
CASSLADRKNIQYF
>TRBJ2-2|TRBD2|TRBV7-2|.|14
TGTGCCAGCAGCTTAGGGGAGGGTACCGGGGAGCTGTTTTTT
CASSLGEGTGELFF
>TRBJ2-1|TRBD2|TRBV7-2|.|16
TGTGCCAGCAGCTCCCCGGGACTAGCGGGGGAAGGCGAGCAGTTCTTC
CASSSPGLAGEGEQFF